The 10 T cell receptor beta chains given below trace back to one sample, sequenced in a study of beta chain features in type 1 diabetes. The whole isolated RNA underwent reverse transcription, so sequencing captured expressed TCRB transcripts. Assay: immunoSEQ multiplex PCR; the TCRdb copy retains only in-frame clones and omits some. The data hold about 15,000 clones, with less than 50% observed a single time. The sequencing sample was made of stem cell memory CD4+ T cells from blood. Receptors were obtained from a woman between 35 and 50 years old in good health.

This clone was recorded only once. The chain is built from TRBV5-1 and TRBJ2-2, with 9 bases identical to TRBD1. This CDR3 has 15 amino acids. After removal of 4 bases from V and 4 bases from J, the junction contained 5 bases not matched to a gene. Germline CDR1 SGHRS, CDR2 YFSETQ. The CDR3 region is CASSPGQGGTGELFF. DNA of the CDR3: TGCGCCAGCAGCCCGGGACAGGGAGGCACCGGGGAGCTGTTTTTT. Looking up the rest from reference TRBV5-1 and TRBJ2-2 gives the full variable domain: KAGVTQTPRYLIKTRGQQVTLSCSPISGHRSVSWYQQTPGQGLQFLFEYFSETQRNKGNFPGRFSGRQFSNSRSEMNVSTLELGDSALYLCASSPGQGGTGELFFGEGSRLTVL.

The CDR3 sequence: CASNSRARGEDGQYF. In DNA, the CDR3 is TGTGCCAGTAACTCGCGGGCCAGGGGAGAGGATGGGCAGTACTTC. The V and J genes are TRBV19 and TRBJ2-7, with a weak D call TRBD1 (6 bases). Germline V gene lookup returns CDR1 LNHDA and CDR2 SQIVND (reference sequence). V gave up 7 bases and J gave up 9 bases, with 25 bases separating them. This CDR3 is built from 15 residues. The full variable domain, rest sourced from reference TRBV19 and TRBJ2-7, is DGGITQSPKYLFRKEGQNVTLSCEQNLNHDAMYWYRQDPGQGLRLIYYSQIVNDFQKGDIAEGYSVSREKKESFPLTVTSAQKNPTAFYLCASNSRARGEDGQYFGPGTRLTVT.

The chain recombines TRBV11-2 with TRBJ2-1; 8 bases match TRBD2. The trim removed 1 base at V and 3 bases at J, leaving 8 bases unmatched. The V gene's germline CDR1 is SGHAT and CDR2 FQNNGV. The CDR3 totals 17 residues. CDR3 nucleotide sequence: TGTGCCAGCAGCTTAGGCGGAGCGGGGGCCTTCTACAATGAGCAGTTCTTC. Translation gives CASSLGGAGAFYNEQFF.

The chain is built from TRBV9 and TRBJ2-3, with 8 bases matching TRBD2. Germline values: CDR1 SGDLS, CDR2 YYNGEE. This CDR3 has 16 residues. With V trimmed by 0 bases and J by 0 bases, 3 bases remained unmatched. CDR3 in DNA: TGTGCCAGCAGCGTAGCTAGCGGGTTTAGCACAGATACGCAGTATTTT. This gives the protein CASSVASGFSTDTQYF. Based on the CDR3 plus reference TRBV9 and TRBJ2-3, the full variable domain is DSGVTQTPKHLITATGQRVTLRCSPRSGDLSVYWYQQSLDQGLQFLIQYYNGEERAKGNILERFSAQQFPDLHSELNLSSLELGDSALYFCASSVASGFSTDTQYFGPGTRLTVL.

As DNA, the CDR3 is TGTGCCAGCAGTTACTCAAGGGGGAGCTCCTACGAGCAGTACTTC. This codes for CASSYSRGSSYEQYF. This rearrangement joins TRBV6-5 to TRBJ2-5; perhaps TRBD1 as D (6 bases). The assigned J gene may be wrong: the sequence end matches TRBJ2-7 better. Germline CDR1 reads MNHEY; CDR2 reads SVGAGI. This CDR3 comprises 15 residues.

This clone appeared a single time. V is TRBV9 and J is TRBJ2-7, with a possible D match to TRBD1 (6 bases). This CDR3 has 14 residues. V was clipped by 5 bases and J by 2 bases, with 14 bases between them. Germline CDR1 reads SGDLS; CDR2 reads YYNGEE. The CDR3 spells CASSPQQGTYEQYF. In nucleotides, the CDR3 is TGTGCCAGCAGTCCGCAACAGGGCACCTACGAGCAGTACTTC.

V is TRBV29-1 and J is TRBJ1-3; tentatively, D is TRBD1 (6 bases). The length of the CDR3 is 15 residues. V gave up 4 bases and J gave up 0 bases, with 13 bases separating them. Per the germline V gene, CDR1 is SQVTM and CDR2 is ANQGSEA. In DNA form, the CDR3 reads TGCAGCGTTGTGGATACAGGGATCTCTGGAAACACCATATATTTT. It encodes CSVVDTGISGNTIYF.

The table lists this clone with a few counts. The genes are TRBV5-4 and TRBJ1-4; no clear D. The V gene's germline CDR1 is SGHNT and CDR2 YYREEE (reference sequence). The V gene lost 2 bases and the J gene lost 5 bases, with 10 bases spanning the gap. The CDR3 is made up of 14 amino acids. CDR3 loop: CASSFWLQNEKLFF. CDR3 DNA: TGTGCCAGCAGCTTCTGGCTTCAGAATGAAAAACTGTTTTTT. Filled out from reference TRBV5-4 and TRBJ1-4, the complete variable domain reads ETGVTQSPTHLIKTRGQQVTLRCSSQSGHNTVSWYQQALGQGPQFIFQYYREEENGRGNFPPRFSGLQFPNYSSELNVNALELDDSALYLCASSFWLQNEKLFFGSGTQLSVL.

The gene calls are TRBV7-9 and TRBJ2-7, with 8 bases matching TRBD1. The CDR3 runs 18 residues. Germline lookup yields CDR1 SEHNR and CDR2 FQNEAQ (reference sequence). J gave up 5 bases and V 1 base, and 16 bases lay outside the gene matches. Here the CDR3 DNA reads TGTGCCAGCAGCTTAGGGCGCGGACAGGGTCTTAGGCTCGACGAGCAGTACTTC. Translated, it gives CASSLGRGQGLRLDEQYF.

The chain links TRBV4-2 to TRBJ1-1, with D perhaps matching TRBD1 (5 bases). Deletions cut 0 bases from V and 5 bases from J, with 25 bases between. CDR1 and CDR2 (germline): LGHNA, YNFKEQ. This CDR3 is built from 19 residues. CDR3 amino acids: CASSQDPPIGGSVWTEAFF. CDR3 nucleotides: TGTGCCAGCAGCCAAGATCCCCCGATCGGGGGTTCGGTATGGACTGAAGCTTTCTTT.